This T cell receptor beta chain was captured by sequencing in a study of OX40 agonist ivuxolimab in advanced cancers. Trimming shortened V by 6 bases and J by 6 bases, and 17 bases separated the two germline ends. CDR3 length: 14 amino acids. Germline loops: CDR1 GTSNPN, CDR2 SVGIG (reference sequence). Worth noting for this clone: As yet, its antigen is unknown.

Clones were sequenced by immunoSEQ multiplex PCR, and TCRdb holds only the in-frame ones, with some missing. The repertoire holds roughly 42,000 clones, with about 88% as singletons. Study conclusions and caveats: Dose levels from 0.1 to 3.0 mg/kg saw CD4+ and CD8+ blood T cells expand clonally by week 6.

This chain links TRBV30 with TRBJ1-4, with no clear D. The TCR was taken from an adult with an advanced solid tumor such as melanoma, head and neck, liver or kidney cancer. The sample consisted of CD4+ or CD8+ T cells sorted from blood, taken in a trial of the OX40 agonist ivuxolimab. DNA of the CDR3: TGTGCCTGCCACTCGGGGAGGAGAGATGAAAAACTGTTTTTT. Protein product: CACHSGRRDEKLFF.